A selection of T cell receptor beta chains follows, all from one sample in a study of blood T cell repertoires in COVID-19. Assay: immunoSEQ multiplex PCR; the TCRdb copy retains only in-frame clones and omits some. This table has under 60,000 clones, roughly 80% appearing once. Input material: peripheral blood. These receptors all stem from a human donor in a cohort sampled during active COVID-19. Each CDR3 is given with its conserved first and last residue. The D gene is left open where the match is weak. A clone size is listed for some rows: how often the clone was seen (once, few, many), or a class if it is expanded.

J gene | D gene | clone size | CDR3 length | V gene | CDR3 protein | CDR3 DNA
TRBJ1-3 | - | few | 17 | TRBV18 | CASSPFSFRTEGNTIYF | TGTGCCAGCTCACCATTTTCTTTCCGGACAGAAGGAAACACCATATATTTT
TRBJ1-4 | TRBD1 | once | 15 | TRBV6-5 | CASSYGDRGGEKLFF | TGTGCCAGCAGTTACGGGGACAGGGGGGGTGAAAAACTGTTTTTT
TRBJ2-5 | TRBD2 | - | 12 | TRBV5-5 | CASSSGVETQYF | TGTGCCAGCAGCAGCGGGGTGGAGACCCAGTACTTC
TRBJ1-5 | - | - | 15 | TRBV5-1 | CASSLDGQGSQPQHF | TGCGCCAGCAGCTTGGACGGGCAGGGAAGTCAGCCCCAGCATTTT
TRBJ1-3 | - | - | 16 | TRBV6-1 | CASSEAGGGIGNTIYF | TGTGCCAGCAGTGAAGCCGGTGGGGGGATCGGAAACACCATATATTTT
TRBJ2-1 | TRBD2 | once | 16 | TRBV6-2/TRBV6-3 | CASRPTSGGTYNEQFF | TGTGCCAGCAGGCCTACTAGCGGGGGGACCTACAATGAGCAGTTCTTC
TRBJ1-2 | - | - | 15 | TRBV3-1/TRBV3-2 | CASSQESRGDYGYTF | TGTGCCAGCAGCCAAGAGTCCAGGGGAGACTATGGCTACACCTTC
TRBJ2-5 | TRBD2 | - | 14 | TRBV11-2 | CASSGLGKQETQYF | TGTGCCAGCAGCGGACTAGGAAAACAAGAGACCCAGTACTTC
TRBJ2-1 | TRBD2 | - | 16 | TRBV5-6 | CASSHFSGGGRGEQFF | TGTGCCAGCAGCCATTTTTCAGGCGGGGGGCGTGGTGAGCAGTTCTTC
TRBJ1-6 | - | few | 15 | TRBV7-2 | CASSLGQAAGSPLHF | TGTGCCAGCAGCTTAGGACAGGCAGCAGGTTCACCCCTCCACTTT
TRBJ2-7 | TRBD1 | - | 14 | TRBV6-5 | CASSGTAPSYEQYF | TGTGCCAGCAGCGGGACAGCCCCATCCTACGAGCAGTACTTC
TRBJ1-2 | TRBD1 | - | 14 | TRBV6-5 | CASRARTGNYGYTF | TGTGCCAGCAGGGCGCGGACAGGGAACTATGGCTACACCTTC
TRBJ1-1 | - | - | 13 | TRBV30 | CAWSGQGIAEAFF | TGTGCCTGGAGTGGTCAGGGTATCGCTGAAGCTTTCTTT